This T cell receptor beta chain originates from a study of cytomegalovirus exposure and HLA in healthy donors. Study background: Earlier results showed roughly 120 million unique TCR beta sequences derived from 150 million to 200 million T cells. The Caucasian-associated ancestry cluster held about 80% of a few hundred genotyped donors. Study observations and caveats: It was confirmed in vitro that three of the CMV-associated chains were specific for CMV antigens. Using a false discovery rate of 0.05, a later analysis showed that around 16,000 TCR beta sequences were associated with HLA alleles.

The CDR3 extends over 16 amino acids. V dropped 5 bases and J dropped 0 bases, with 14 bases sitting between them. Germline V gene lookup returns CDR1 SGHVS and CDR2 FQNEAQ. On this clone itself: The antigen is unknown.

PCR used 60 Vbeta primers and 13 Jbeta primers. Here immunoSEQ multiplex PCR was the method, and the copy in TCRdb shows in-frame clones only, minus some. The sample records about 200,000 clones, around 79% being singletons. The chain combines TRBV7-8 with TRBJ1-5; no clear D. Sequencing input: PBMCs. The sequence derives from a woman younger than 45 in good health and CMV-seropositive. In DNA, the CDR3 is TGTGCCAGCAGCCCGTCCAATGCCTATAGCAATCAGCCCCAGCATTTT. Its translation: CASSPSNAYSNQPQHF.